The present T cell receptor beta chain was sequenced within a study of T cell responses to AZD1222 COVID-19 vaccine. CDR1 LNHDA and CDR2 SQIVND come from the germline V gene (reference sequence). Deletions cut 5 bases from V and 0 bases from J, with 23 bases between. The CDR3 is made up of 19 amino acids. TCRdb's copy holds only in-frame clones and misses some; the assay was immunoSEQ multiplex PCR. The sample comprises roughly 120,000 clones, roughly 90% of which are singletons, and around 15% rests with the top ten. The clonotype originates from an adult in good health. This chain joins TRBV19 and TRBJ2-1, with D possibly TRBD2 on 6 matching bases. This sample comprised peripheral blood, obtained on day 0 of AZD1222 vaccination. The CDR3 is CASSLQRAYLSSSYNEQFF. In DNA, the CDR3 is TGTGCCAGTAGTTTGCAGCGGGCTTACTTATCGAGCTCCTACAATGAGCAGTTCTTC.